The rows below give T cell receptor beta chains drawn from one sample of a study of shared clonotypes between healthy human individuals. TCRdb's table, derived via immunoSEQ multiplex PCR, lists solely in-frame clones and lacks some. This table has about 2.3 million clones, more than 80% appearing once. The sequenced material came from naive CD4+ T cells from PBMCs. The receptors stem from a man aged 18 to 35 in good health. Some clones in this sample may be carry-over from other donors' samples. CDR3s include the opening cysteine and the closing phenylalanine or tryptophan. A D gene is named only where the DNA matches it firmly. The size of a clone is reported for some rows only, either as once, few or many, or as a class for expanded clones.

D gene: TRBD1
clone size: -
V gene: TRBV9
J gene: TRBJ2-2
CDR3 DNA: TGTGCCAGCAGCGTAGGAGGGGGCTCCGTTGGCACCGGGGAGCTGTTTTTT
CDR3 protein: CASSVGGGSVGTGELFF

D gene: -
clone size: once
V gene: TRBV5-1
J gene: TRBJ2-1
CDR3 DNA: TGCGCCAGCAGCCAGCAGGGGACAACCTACAATGAGCAGTTCTTC
CDR3 protein: CASSQQGTTYNEQFF

D gene: TRBD1
clone size: -
V gene: TRBV5-1
J gene: TRBJ1-1
CDR3 DNA: TGCGCCAGCAGCCCGATCGGGCAGGGGGGGACTGAAGCTTTCTTT
CDR3 protein: CASSPIGQGGTEAFF

D gene: -
clone size: -
V gene: TRBV18
J gene: TRBJ1-1
CDR3 DNA: TGTGCCAGCTCACCAGGGCGGCAGGGCGGAACTGAAGCTTTCTTT
CDR3 protein: CASSPGRQGGTEAFF

D gene: -
clone size: once
V gene: TRBV6-5
J gene: TRBJ1-4
CDR3 DNA: TGTGCCAGCAGTGGATCCGGGACATCCCGGGAAAAACTGTTTTTT
CDR3 protein: CASSGSGTSREKLFF

D gene: -
clone size: -
V gene: TRBV11-1
J gene: TRBJ2-2
CDR3 DNA: TGTGCCAGCAGTTCATCAGGGTTATCCGGGGAGCTGTTTTTT
CDR3 protein: CASSSSGLSGELFF

D gene: TRBD2
clone size: -
V gene: TRBV28
J gene: TRBJ2-2
CDR3 DNA: TGTGCCAGCAGTCCCCCGTTTGCGGGAGAGGTTATCGGGGAGCTGTTTTTT
CDR3 protein: CASSPPFAGEVIGELFF

D gene: TRBD1
clone size: -
V gene: TRBV28
J gene: TRBJ1-2
CDR3 DNA: TGTGCCAGCAGTTCGCGCCGGACAGGGAATGGCTACACCTTC
CDR3 protein: CASSSRRTGNGYTF

D gene: -
clone size: few
V gene: TRBV10-3
J gene: TRBJ1-2
CDR3 DNA: TGTGCCATCACTCCGGACAGAGATGGCTACACCTTC
CDR3 protein: CAITPDRDGYTF

D gene: -
clone size: -
V gene: TRBV5-5
J gene: TRBJ2-7
CDR3 DNA: TGTGCCAGCAGCTTGGGTGCTCTAGCGCCCTACGAGCAGTACTTC
CDR3 protein: CASSLGALAPYEQYF

D gene: TRBD1
clone size: -
V gene: TRBV19
J gene: TRBJ2-5
CDR3 DNA: TGTGCCAGTAATGACAGGGGTGAGACCCAGTACTTC
CDR3 protein: CASNDRGETQYF

D gene: -
clone size: -
V gene: TRBV7-2
J gene: TRBJ1-1
CDR3 DNA: TGTGCCAGCAGCTTAGCCGGGTTGGGGGTAGGGCACACTGAAGCTTTCTTT
CDR3 protein: CASSLAGLGVGHTEAFF

D gene: -
clone size: -
V gene: TRBV5-1
J gene: TRBJ2-3
CDR3 DNA: TGCGCCAGCAGCTTCGAAGCAGGGGTGGGAACAGATACGCAGTATTTT
CDR3 protein: CASSFEAGVGTDTQYF

D gene: TRBD1
clone size: -
V gene: TRBV7-9
J gene: TRBJ1-5
CDR3 DNA: TGTGCCAGCAGCCGATCCTCCCCGGGACAGAATCAGCCCCAGCATTTT
CDR3 protein: CASSRSSPGQNQPQHF

D gene: -
clone size: -
V gene: TRBV20-1
J gene: TRBJ1-2
CDR3 DNA: TGCAGTGCCAGGACAGTCTATGGCTACACCTTC
CDR3 protein: CSARTVYGYTF

D gene: TRBD2
clone size: -
V gene: TRBV28
J gene: TRBJ2-3
CDR3 DNA: TGTGCCAGCAGTCCCTTTGGGACTAGGAGAGGGGAGAGTACGCAGTATTTT
CDR3 protein: CASSPFGTRRGESTQYF

D gene: -
clone size: -
V gene: TRBV4-3
J gene: TRBJ1-1
CDR3 DNA: TGCGCCAGCAGCCCCTTTGGGGCGGGGAACAGGGTTGAAGCTTTCTTT
CDR3 protein: CASSPFGAGNRVEAFF

D gene: -
clone size: -
V gene: TRBV4-1
J gene: TRBJ1-5
CDR3 DNA: TGCGCCAGCAGCCAGGCCGCGGGGAATCAGCCCCAGCATTTT
CDR3 protein: CASSQAAGNQPQHF

D gene: -
clone size: once
V gene: TRBV29-1
J gene: TRBJ1-1
CDR3 DNA: TGCAGCACGGGCCGGGGGGGCACTGAAGCTTTCTTT
CDR3 protein: CSTGRGGTEAFF

D gene: -
clone size: -
V gene: TRBV30
J gene: TRBJ1-5
CDR3 DNA: TGTGCCTGGAGGGACGGCTTTAATCAGCCCCAGCATTTT
CDR3 protein: CAWRDGFNQPQHF

D gene: -
clone size: -
V gene: TRBV29-1
J gene: TRBJ2-3
CDR3 DNA: TGCAGCGTGGTTACTAGCACAGATACGCAGTATTTT
CDR3 protein: CSVVTSTDTQYF

D gene: TRBD2
clone size: -
V gene: TRBV2
J gene: TRBJ2-5
CDR3 DNA: TGTGCCAGCAAGGGGACTAGCGGGATCCAAGAGACCCAGTACTTC
CDR3 protein: CASKGTSGIQETQYF

D gene: TRBD1
clone size: -
V gene: TRBV19
J gene: TRBJ1-2
CDR3 DNA: TGTGCCAGTAGTAACTTACAGGGGGTTAACTATGGCTACACCTTC
CDR3 protein: CASSNLQGVNYGYTF

D gene: -
clone size: -
V gene: TRBV18
J gene: TRBJ1-1
CDR3 DNA: TGTGCCAGCTCACCAATAGGAGGCACTGAAGCTTTCTTT
CDR3 protein: CASSPIGGTEAFF

D gene: -
clone size: -
V gene: TRBV2
J gene: TRBJ1-3
CDR3 DNA: TGTGCCAGCAGTGAACAGCGGATGGTCAACACCATATATTTT
CDR3 protein: CASSEQRMVNTIYF

D gene: -
clone size: -
V gene: TRBV21-1
J gene: TRBJ2-4
CDR3 DNA: TGTGCCAGCAGCAAAGGTCGGAGCGTAGCCAAAAACATTCAGTACTTC
CDR3 protein: CASSKGRSVAKNIQYF